These 6 T cell receptor beta chains originate from one sample sequenced in a study of CD8 T cells in ankylosing spondylitis. TCRdb ran MiXCR on the 5' RACE reads and lists one entry per CDR3 protein. The sample records fewer than 250,000 distinct CDR3 sequences, over 9.5% being singletons. The sample consisted of blood, either unsorted or a sorted T cell fraction (not recorded which). These receptors all stem from a male donor with ankylosing spondylitis or in good health (not recorded which).

The table lists this clonotype with a count of one. V usage is TRBV4-2 and J usage is TRBJ1-5; a possible D gene is TRBD1 (6 bases). CDR3 length: 14 amino acids. Germline lookup yields CDR1 LGHNA and CDR2 YNFKEQ. V was pared by 5 bases and J by 4 bases, with 12 bases between. CDR3 coding DNA: TGTGCCAGCAGCGCCTCGCAGGGGAATCAGCCCCAGCATTTT. This sequence encodes CASSASQGNQPQHF.

This clonotype was counted ten times or more. This chain connects TRBV13 to TRBJ2-1, with D hard to call. Germline V gene data show CDR1 as PRHDT and CDR2 as FYEKMQ (reference sequence). Trimming pared 4 bases from V and 10 bases from J, leaving 11 bases between. The CDR3 has 12 amino acids. In DNA, the CDR3 is TGTGCCAGCAGCTCCTCAAGGGAAGAGCAGTTCTTC. It encodes CASSSSREEQFF.

This clonotype was seen ten or more times. The chain uses TRBV20-1 and TRBJ2-1; 9 nucleotides match TRBD2. The CDR3 has 15 amino acids. Germline lookup yields CDR1 DFQATT and CDR2 SNEGSKA (reference sequence). V shed 5 bases, J shed 7 bases, and the junction held 12 bases outside the gene matches. The CDR3 reads CSAPRASGGKNEQFF. The CDR3 nucleotides are TGCAGTGCTCCACGCGCCAGCGGGGGGAAGAATGAGCAGTTCTTC.

This clonotype was counted at least ten times. This chain uses TRBV5-1 with TRBJ2-3, with 10 nucleotides matching TRBD1. CDR3 size: 16 residues. CDR1 is SGHRS and CDR2 is YFSETQ in the germline V gene. J lost 3 bases, V lost 0 bases, and 4 bases had no gene match. The CDR3 DNA follows: TGCGCCAGCAGCTTGGACGGGACAGGGGATACAGATACGCAGTATTTT. Translated, it gives CASSLDGTGDTDTQYF.

This chain joins TRBV18 and TRBJ2-5; D is unclear. The length of the CDR3 is 15 residues. Trimming removed 0 bases from V and 0 bases from J, with 8 bases in between. Germline lookup yields CDR1 KGHSH and CDR2 LQKENI. Written as DNA, the CDR3 is TGTGCCAGCTCACCACCCAACCGATACCAAGAGACCCAGTACTTC. As protein: CASSPPNRYQETQYF.

This clonotype has a single count. The V gene is TRBV7-9, the J gene TRBJ1-6; no clear D. Per the germline V gene, CDR1 is SEHNR and CDR2 is FQNEAQ (reference sequence). The CDR3 length is 15 residues. Deletions cut 1 base from V and 7 bases from J, with 11 bases between. The CDR3 sequence: CASSLEGSGNSPLHF. CDR3 bases: TGTGCCAGCAGCTTAGAGGGTAGCGGGAATTCACCCCTCCACTTT.